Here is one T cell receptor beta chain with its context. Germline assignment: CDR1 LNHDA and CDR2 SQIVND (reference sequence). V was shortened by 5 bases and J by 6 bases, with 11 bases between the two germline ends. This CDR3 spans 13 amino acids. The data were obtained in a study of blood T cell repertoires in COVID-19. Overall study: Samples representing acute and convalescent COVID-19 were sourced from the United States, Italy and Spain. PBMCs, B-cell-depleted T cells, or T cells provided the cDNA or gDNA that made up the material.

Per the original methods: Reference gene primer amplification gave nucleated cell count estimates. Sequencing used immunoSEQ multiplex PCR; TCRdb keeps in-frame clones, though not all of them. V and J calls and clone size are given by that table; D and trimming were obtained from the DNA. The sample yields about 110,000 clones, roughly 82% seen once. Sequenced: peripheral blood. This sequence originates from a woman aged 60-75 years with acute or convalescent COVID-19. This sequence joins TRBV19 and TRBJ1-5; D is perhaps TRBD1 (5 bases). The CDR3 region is CASSPGLTQPQHF. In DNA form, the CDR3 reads TGTGCCAGTAGTCCAGGGTTGACTCAGCCCCAGCATTTT.